The TCR beta chain under discussion was sequenced for a study of blood T cells in healthy people across ages (dated by TCRdb to between 2014 and 2017). Background for the entire study: In model experiments, template switching captured about one uniquely barcoded TCR beta cDNA molecule for every two T cells. Age-related changes in TCR beta repertoire diversity were measured in the study by deep sequencing normalized with unique cDNA molecular identifiers. Using the same blood draw, the study looked at two additional independent replicas of 1 million unique cDNA reads for two donors, one aged 18 to 29 and the other aged 80 or older. To avoid experimental bias, donors of different ages were distributed randomly across sequencing lanes. Four age groups were formed from the donors: young (average approximately 15 years), middle-aged (more than 35), aged (approximately 60) and long-lived (approximately 80).

Receptors were amplified or captured by 5' RACE. The listed sequencing device is Illumina HiSeq 2500. The second PCR ran for roughly 7 to 12 cycles and used a J-beta primer mix along with a sample-barcoded 5' primer. Each TCR beta cDNA molecule received a unique molecular identifier from a template-switch 5' adaptor carrying 12 random nucleotides. Each sample yielded at least 2.5 million CDR3-containing paired-end reads. First-strand cDNA synthesis was performed from all RNA using the Mint cDNA synthesis kit, with priming by a TRBC-specific oligonucleotide. After uracil-DNA glycosylase treatment, a first 18-cycle PCR used universal primers M1SS and BC2_uni_R on all cDNA. The authors' analysis ran thus. For normalization, 1 million high-quality reads, each with a distinct molecular identifier, were randomly selected from each sample. Reads with shared molecular identifiers were discarded instead of being binned into consensus sequences. MiTCR, run with a Q25 quality threshold and the strictest error-elimination algorithm, handled CDR3 identification, clonotype clustering and error correction. A nonparametric unseen species model using Euler transformation provided a lower-bound estimate of total TCR beta diversity. TCRdb redid the processing of the public reads, applying fastp at Q25 and MiXCR, and retained in-frame beta chains. Entries that share a CDR3 protein sequence are merged under the most common genes and DNA. The V and J calls and clone size are TCRdb's, not the authors'. The sample profile shows 550,000 to 750,000 distinct CDR3 sequences; 21% of them were found once. Roughly 3.6% of the sample is in the top ten clones.

Systemically healthy Caucasian individuals from Russia, 35 to 40 in total and aged about 6 to 90 years, were included as donors. Each donor gave 8 to 10 milliliters of peripheral blood, drawn into EDTA-treated Vacutainer tubes. PBMCs were isolated by Ficoll-Paque density-gradient centrifugation, with at least 6 million obtained per sample. Total RNA was extracted from PBMCs with Trizol reagent, with at least 5 micrograms obtained per sample. Naive CD45RAhigh/CD27high T cell percentages were measured by flow cytometry on a PBMC aliquot from every donor. Trimming at the junction amounts to 0 bases on V and 10 bases on J, and the germline ends lie 19 bases apart. From the cysteine up to the phenylalanine, the CDR3 has a length of 16 residues. This entry keeps only the CDR3 DNA: 48 bases, framed from base 1. CDR1 and CDR2, per the germline V gene, are LGHNA and YNFKEQ. As regards this clonotype: Its target antigen remains unknown. Within one base of it there is no much larger clone, and no base qualities were kept.

Overall results and qualifications from the work: As age increased, observed TCR beta diversity per million T cells dropped in a roughly linear way, and a significant reduction was already evident by age around 41. Bulk unsorted PBMC profiling prevented conclusive comparison of naive and antigen-experienced compartments. Because donor CMV infection status was unknown, age-related changes in expanded clonotypes were potentially confounded. Estimates of total diversity based on one million sequenced T cells were regarded as lower bounds and as underestimates. Observed TCR beta diversity correlated strongly with the percentage of naive T cells measured by flow cytometry. The long-lived group showed more naive CD4+ T cells, fewer expanded clones and increased TCR diversity than the aged group, suggesting age selection.

The sequence is built from TRBV4-2 and TRBJ2-1, with no D gene named confidently. The sequence derives from a man between 65 and 85 years old in good health. Sequencing was done on a sample of blood. The DNA reads TGTGCCAGCAGCCAAGAAAGGACCGGCCTGGGCGACGAGCAGTTCTTC. Its translation reads: CASSQERTGLGDEQFF.